This entry concerns a single T cell receptor (beta chain). MiXCR, applied by TCRdb to the RT-PCR reads, yields one record per CDR3 protein. The table has about 680,000 distinct CDR3 sequences, over 12% seen once. The CDR3 extends over 15 amino acids. The germline V and J ends were trimmed by 6 bases and 4 bases, with 15 bases remaining between them. Sequencing was performed on memory CD4+ T cells from blood. This receptor was obtained from a female donor in good health, serving as a healthy control. The genes are TRBV12-3 or TRBV12-4 and TRBJ2-2, with D possibly matching TRBD1 (5 bases). In DNA, the CDR3 is TGTGCCAGCAGCCGCCCGGACATGCTCACCGGGGAGCTGTTTTTT. Translated, it gives CASSRPDMLTGELFF.